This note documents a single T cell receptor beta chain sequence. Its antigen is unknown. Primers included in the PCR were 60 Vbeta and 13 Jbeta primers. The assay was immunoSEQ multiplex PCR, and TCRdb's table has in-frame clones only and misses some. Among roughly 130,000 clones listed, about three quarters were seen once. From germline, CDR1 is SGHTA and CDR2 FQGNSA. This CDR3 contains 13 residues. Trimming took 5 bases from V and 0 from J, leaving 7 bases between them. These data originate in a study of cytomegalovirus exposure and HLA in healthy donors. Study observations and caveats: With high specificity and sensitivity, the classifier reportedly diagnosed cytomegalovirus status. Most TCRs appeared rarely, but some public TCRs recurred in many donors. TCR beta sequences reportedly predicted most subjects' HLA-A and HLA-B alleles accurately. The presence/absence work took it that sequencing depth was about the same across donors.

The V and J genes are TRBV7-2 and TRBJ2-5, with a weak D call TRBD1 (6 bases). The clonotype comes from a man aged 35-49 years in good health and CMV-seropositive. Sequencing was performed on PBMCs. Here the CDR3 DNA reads TGTGCCAGCAGCAGACAGGACCAAGAGACCCAGTACTTC. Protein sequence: CASSRQDQETQYF.